Sequencing of this T cell receptor (beta chain) was carried out in a study of shared clonotypes between healthy human individuals. Notes on the study in general: Donor clonotype sharing was expected to depend on sequencing depth.

This clone has only one observation. What it recognizes is unknown. The naive CD8 fraction comprised CD45RO-negative cells positively selected for CCR7 and excluded terminally differentiated effector memory CD45RA+ cells. Assay: immunoSEQ multiplex PCR; the TCRdb copy retains only in-frame clones and omits some. Of hundreds of thousands of clones in the sample, around 96% were seen once. The CDR3 runs to 16 residues. The germline CDR1 and CDR2 sequences are WSHSY and SAAADI. V gave up 0 bases and J gave up 7 bases; unmatched junction bases: 9. The V and J genes are TRBV10-2 and TRBJ2-7; 10 nucleotides line up with TRBD2. The material sequenced was naive CD8+ T cells sorted from blood. This clonotype was sampled from a woman younger than 45 in good health. This chain's CDR3 is CASSESWGLAGAEQYF. DNA for the CDR3: TGCGCCAGCAGTGAGTCTTGGGGGCTAGCGGGAGCTGAGCAGTACTTC.